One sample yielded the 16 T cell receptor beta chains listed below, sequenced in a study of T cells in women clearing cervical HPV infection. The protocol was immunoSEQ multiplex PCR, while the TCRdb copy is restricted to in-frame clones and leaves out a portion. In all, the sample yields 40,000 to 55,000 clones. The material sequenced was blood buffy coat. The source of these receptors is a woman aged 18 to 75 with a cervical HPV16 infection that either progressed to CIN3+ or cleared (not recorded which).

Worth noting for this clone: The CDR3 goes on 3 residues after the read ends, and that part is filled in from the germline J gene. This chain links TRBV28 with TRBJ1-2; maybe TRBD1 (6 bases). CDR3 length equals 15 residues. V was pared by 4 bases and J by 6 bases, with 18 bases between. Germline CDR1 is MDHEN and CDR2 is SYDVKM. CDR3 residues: CASSSLDRLTNGYTF. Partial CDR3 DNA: TGTGCCAGCAGTTCCCTGGACAGACTAACTAATGGC.

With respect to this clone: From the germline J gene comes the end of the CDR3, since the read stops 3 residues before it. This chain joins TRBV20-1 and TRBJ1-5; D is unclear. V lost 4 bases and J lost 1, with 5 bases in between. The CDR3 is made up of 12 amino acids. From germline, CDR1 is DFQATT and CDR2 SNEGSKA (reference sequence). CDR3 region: CSATGSNQPQHF. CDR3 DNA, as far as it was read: TGCAGTGCTACAGGAAGCAATCAGCCC.

The CDR3 DNA, read in part, is TGTGCCAGCAGCTTAGCCTCTGACAGTAATGAAAAA. Protein product: CASSLASDSNEK. The entire CDR3 protein is CASSLASDSNEKLFF. The chain joins TRBV7-9 to TRBJ1-4; D possibly corresponds to TRBD1 (5 bases). The read terminates 3 residues ahead of where the CDR3 ends, so the germline J gene completes it. In germline, CDR1 is SEHNR, CDR2 FQNEAQ (reference sequence). V was pared by 0 bases and J by 4 bases, with 9 bases between. The CDR3 has 15 residues.

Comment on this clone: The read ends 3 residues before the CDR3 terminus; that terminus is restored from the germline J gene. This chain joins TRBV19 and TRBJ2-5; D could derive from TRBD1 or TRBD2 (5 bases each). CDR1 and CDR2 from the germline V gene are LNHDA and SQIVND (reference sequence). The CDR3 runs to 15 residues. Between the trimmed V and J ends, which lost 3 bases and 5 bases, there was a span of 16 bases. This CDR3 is CASSIKGREMETQYF. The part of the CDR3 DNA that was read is TGTGCCAGTAGTATTAAGGGCAGGGAGATGGAGACC.

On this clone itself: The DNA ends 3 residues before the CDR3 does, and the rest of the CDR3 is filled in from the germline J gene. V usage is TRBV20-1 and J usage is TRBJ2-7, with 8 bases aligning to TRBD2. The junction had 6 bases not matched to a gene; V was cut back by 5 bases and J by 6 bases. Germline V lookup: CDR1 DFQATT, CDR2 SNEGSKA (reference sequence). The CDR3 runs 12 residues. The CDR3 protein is CSAVRGGLEQYF. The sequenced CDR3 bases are TGCAGTGCTGTCCGGGGGGGCCTCGAG.

The CDR3 sequence: CASSSGNRETQYF. CDR3 DNA (partial): TGCGCCAGCAGCTCGGGGAATCGGGAGACC. This chain connects TRBV5-1 to TRBJ2-5, with D perhaps matching TRBD2 (5 bases). The observed sequence ends 3 residues before the CDR3 terminus, with the missing tail filled in from the germline J gene. The CDR3 sequence is 13 residues long. Germline V gene sequence: CDR1 SGHRS, CDR2 YFSETQ. Trimming removed 3 bases at V and 5 bases at J, with 11 bases between.

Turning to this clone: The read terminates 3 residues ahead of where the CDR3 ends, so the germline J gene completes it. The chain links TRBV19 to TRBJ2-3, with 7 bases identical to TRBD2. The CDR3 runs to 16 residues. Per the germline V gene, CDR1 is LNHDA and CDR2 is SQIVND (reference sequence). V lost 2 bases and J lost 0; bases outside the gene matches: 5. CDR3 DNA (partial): TGTGCCAGTAGTATAACCCCAGCGGGGAGCACAGATACG. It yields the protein CASSITPAGSTDT. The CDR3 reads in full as CASSITPAGSTDTQYF. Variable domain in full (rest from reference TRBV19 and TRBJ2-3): DGGITQSPKYLFRKEGQNVTLSCEQNLNHDAMYWYRQDPGQGLRLIYYSQIVNDFQKGDIAEGYSVSREKKESFPLTVTSAQKNPTAFYLCASSITPAGSTDTQYFGPGTRLTVL.

CDR3 sequence reads: CASSWGDRANYGYTF. Partial CDR3 DNA: TGCGCCAGCAGTTGGGGGGACAGAGCTAACTATGGC. This rearrangement joins TRBV5-1 to TRBJ1-2; 7 nucleotides agree with TRBD1. The sequenced fragment ends 3 residues before the CDR3 boundary, so the rest is inferred from the germline J gene. This CDR3 comprises 15 residues. After removal of 5 bases from V and 0 bases from J, the junction contained 7 bases not matched to a gene. CDR1 is SGHRS and CDR2 is YFSETQ in the germline V gene.

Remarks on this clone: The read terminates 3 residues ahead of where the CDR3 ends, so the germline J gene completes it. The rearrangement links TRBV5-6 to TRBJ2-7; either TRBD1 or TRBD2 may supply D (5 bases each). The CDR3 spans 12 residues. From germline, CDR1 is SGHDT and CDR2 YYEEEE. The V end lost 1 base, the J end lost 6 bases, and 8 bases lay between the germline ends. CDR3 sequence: CASSLMRGEQYF. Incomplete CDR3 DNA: TGTGCCAGCAGCTTGATGAGGGGCGAG.

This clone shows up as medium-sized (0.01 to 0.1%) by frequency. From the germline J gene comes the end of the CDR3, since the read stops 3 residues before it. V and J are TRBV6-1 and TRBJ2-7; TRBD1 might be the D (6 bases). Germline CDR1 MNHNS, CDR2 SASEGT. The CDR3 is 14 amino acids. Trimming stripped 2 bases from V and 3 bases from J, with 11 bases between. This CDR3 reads CASSEYWDNYEQYF. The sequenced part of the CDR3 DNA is TGTGCCAGCAGTGAATATTGGGACAACTACGAG.

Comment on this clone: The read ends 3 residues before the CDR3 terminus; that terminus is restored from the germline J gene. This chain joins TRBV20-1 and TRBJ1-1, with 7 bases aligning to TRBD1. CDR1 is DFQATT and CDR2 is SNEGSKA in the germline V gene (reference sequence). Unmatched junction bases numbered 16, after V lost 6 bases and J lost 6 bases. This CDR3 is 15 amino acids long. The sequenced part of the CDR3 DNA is TGCAGTGCCCCCACATGGGGAGGGGGCTCCGCTGAA. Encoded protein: CSAPTWGGGSAE. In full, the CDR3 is CSAPTWGGGSAEAFF.

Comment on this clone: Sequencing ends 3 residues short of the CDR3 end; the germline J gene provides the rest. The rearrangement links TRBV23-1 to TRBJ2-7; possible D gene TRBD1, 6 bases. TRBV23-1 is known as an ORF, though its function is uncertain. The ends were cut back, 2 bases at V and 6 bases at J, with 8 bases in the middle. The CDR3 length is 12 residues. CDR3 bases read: TGCGCCAGCAGTCAAGACAGGTCCGAG. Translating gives CASSQDRSE. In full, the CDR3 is CASSQDRSEQYF.

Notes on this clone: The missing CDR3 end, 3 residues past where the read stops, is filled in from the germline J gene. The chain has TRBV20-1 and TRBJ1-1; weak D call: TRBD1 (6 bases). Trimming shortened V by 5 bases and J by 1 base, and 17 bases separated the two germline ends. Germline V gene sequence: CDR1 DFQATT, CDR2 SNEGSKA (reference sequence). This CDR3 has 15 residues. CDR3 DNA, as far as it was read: TGCAGTGCTTACCCTTCCGGGACATCGAACACTGAA. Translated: CSAYPSGTSNTE. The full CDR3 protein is CSAYPSGTSNTEAFF.

The sequenced CDR3 bases are TGTGCCAGCAGCTTAGCCTTTAGCGGGGGCTACAATGAG. It codes for CASSLAFSGGYNE. In full, the CDR3 is CASSLAFSGGYNEQFF. The chain uses TRBV7-2 and TRBJ2-1; 9 bases are shared with TRBD2. The missing CDR3 end, 3 residues past where the read stops, is filled in from the germline J gene. This CDR3 has 16 amino acids. Losses at the gene ends were 0 bases for V and 3 bases for J; bases not matched to a gene: 3. Germline V CDR1 and CDR2: SGHTA, FQGNSA.

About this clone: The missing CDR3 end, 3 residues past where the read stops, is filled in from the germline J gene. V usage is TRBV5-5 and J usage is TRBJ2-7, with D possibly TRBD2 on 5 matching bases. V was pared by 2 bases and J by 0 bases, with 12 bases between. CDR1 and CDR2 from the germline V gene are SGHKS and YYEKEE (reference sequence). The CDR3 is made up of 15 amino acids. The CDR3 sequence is CASSLSGLSSYEQYF. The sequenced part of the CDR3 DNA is TGTGCCAGCAGCTTAAGCGGTCTTAGCTCCTACGAG.

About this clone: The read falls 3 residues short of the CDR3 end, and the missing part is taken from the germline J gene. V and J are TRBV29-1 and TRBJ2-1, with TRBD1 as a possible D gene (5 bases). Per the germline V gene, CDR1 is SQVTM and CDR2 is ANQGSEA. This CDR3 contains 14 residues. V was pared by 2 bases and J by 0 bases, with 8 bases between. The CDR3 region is CSVERGSSYNEQFF. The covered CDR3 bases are TGCAGCGTTGAAAGGGGCAGCTCCTACAATGAG.